Presented here are 20 T cell receptor beta chains from one specimen sequenced in a study of blood T cells in healthy people across ages. A J-beta primer mix and a sample-barcoded 5' primer were used in a second PCR of about 6 to 12 cycles. TCRdb itself ran the 5' RACE reads through MiXCR, one entry per CDR3 protein. In the table there are fewer than 1.5 million distinct CDR3 sequences, around 39% of which are singletons. Sample: blood. These receptors all come from a woman younger than 35 in good health.

The V gene is TRBV5-6, the J gene TRBJ1-6; 9 bases line up with TRBD1. The CDR3 is 16 residues long. CDR1 and CDR2 (germline): SGHDT, YYEEEE. J lost 8 bases, V lost 0 bases, and 6 bases had no gene match. CDR3 sequence reads: CASSLGDRDFHSPLHF. Here the CDR3 DNA reads TGTGCCAGCAGCTTGGGGGACAGGGACTTTCATTCACCCCTCCACTTT.

V gene TRBV27 combines with J gene TRBJ2-1; 13 bases are shared with TRBD2. This CDR3 has 16 residues. Trimming at V came to 6 bases and at J to 12 bases, leaving 14 bases not matched to a gene. CDR1 and CDR2 (germline): MNHEY, SMNVEV (reference sequence). Written as DNA, the CDR3 is TGTGCCAGCAGAGGACTAGCGGGAGACCATTGGGCGGCGCAGTTCTTC. This encodes CASRGLAGDHWAAQFF.

The sample holds many counts of this clonotype. DNA of the CDR3: TGTGCCAGCAGCGTAGGGGACACCGCTACCTACGAGCAGTACTTC. Translated: CASSVGDTATYEQYF. The rearrangement joins TRBV9 to TRBJ2-7, with D perhaps TRBD1 (6 bases). The V gene's germline CDR1 is SGDLS and CDR2 YYNGEE. The CDR3 is 15 amino acids. Trimming cost V 0 bases and J 2 bases, with 12 bases left between them.

V usage is TRBV13 and J usage is TRBJ2-7, with TRBD2 as a possible D gene (5 bases). V lost 5 bases and J 7 bases, leaving 12 bases between the germline ends. The germline V gene encodes CDR1 PRHDT and CDR2 FYEKMQ (reference sequence). This CDR3 has 12 residues. The CDR3 DNA is TGTGCCAGCAGCGTCAGAGGGTATGAGCAGTACTTC. This encodes CASSVRGYEQYF.

The chain employs TRBV28 and TRBJ1-5; perhaps TRBD1 as D (6 bases). Germline V gives CDR1 MDHEN, CDR2 SYDVKM. This CDR3 spans 15 amino acids. With 7 bases removed from V and 2 bases from J, the gap between germline ends came to 15 bases. The CDR3 region is CASKVRGLGNQPQHF. CDR3 bases: TGTGCCAGCAAAGTCAGGGGTTTGGGCAATCAGCCCCAGCATTTT.

V usage is TRBV20-1 and J usage is TRBJ2-5, with D tentatively TRBD2 (5 bases). Germline V gene sequence: CDR1 DFQATT, CDR2 SNEGSKA (reference sequence). Trimming cost V 0 bases and J 5 bases, with 10 bases left between them. The CDR3 extends over 13 amino acids. The chain's CDR3 is CSARDPGVETQYF. CDR3 sequence (DNA): TGCAGTGCTAGAGATCCCGGGGTGGAGACCCAGTACTTC.

This clonotype was seen a few times. The gene calls are TRBV4-1 and TRBJ1-1; a weak D match, TRBD1 (6 bases). This CDR3 has 15 amino acids. Germline CDR1 MGHRA, CDR2 YSYEKL. Between the trimmed V and J ends, which lost 1 base and 3 bases, there was a span of 12 bases. CDR3 region: CASSQVGGADTEAFF. In nucleotides, the CDR3 is TGCGCCAGCAGCCAAGTTGGGGGCGCGGACACTGAAGCTTTCTTT.

V gene TRBV28 combines with J gene TRBJ2-1; 8 positions match TRBD2. Near its end, the DNA agrees better with TRBJ2-7, so the J call may be wrong. Germline CDR1 reads MDHEN; CDR2 reads SYDVKM. There are 15 residues in the CDR3. The CDR3 nucleotides are TGTGCCAGCAATTCAGCGGGGGAGTCCTACAATGAGCAGTACTTC. Its protein product is CASNSAGESYNEQYF.

The table lists this clonotype with a count of one. The chain carries TRBV21-1 and TRBJ2-5; the D call in the table, TRBD2, was not verified against the DNA. TRBV21-1 is flagged as a pseudogene. The CDR3 contains 17 residues. This chain's CDR3 is CASSKVGSGRSRETQYF. CDR3 DNA: TGTGCCAGCAGCAAAGTCGGTAGCGGGAGAAGTAGAGAGACCCAGTACTTC.

The chain uses TRBV3-1 and TRBJ2-1; D remains ambiguous. This CDR3 is 15 amino acids long. V dropped 1 base and J dropped 7 bases, with 14 bases sitting between them. Germline V gene sequence: CDR1 LGHDT, CDR2 YNNKEL (reference sequence). CDR3: CASSQGSRVGNEQFF. CDR3 in DNA: TGTGCCAGCAGCCAAGGCAGTAGGGTGGGGAATGAGCAGTTCTTC.

The V and J genes are TRBV7-2 and TRBJ1-1; 7 bases map to TRBD1. CDR1 SGHTA and CDR2 FQGNSA come from the germline V gene. Unmatched junction bases numbered 10, after V lost 5 bases and J lost 4 bases. The CDR3 is made up of 15 amino acids. CDR3 loop: CASSKMGQRATEAFF. The CDR3 bases are TGTGCCAGCAGCAAGATGGGACAGAGGGCCACTGAAGCTTTCTTT.

A few counts support this clonotype. This rearrangement joins TRBV12-3 or TRBV12-4 to TRBJ2-4; 11 nucleotides match TRBD1. CDR3 length: 12 amino acids. V was clipped by 6 bases and J by 13 bases; unmatched bases: 5. The CDR3 loop is CASSLGTGGQYF. For the CDR3, the DNA is TGTGCCAGCAGCCTCGGGACAGGGGGGCAGTACTTC.

This clonotype appeared a few times. The rearrangement uses TRBV5-1 and TRBJ1-2; a weak D match, TRBD1 (5 bases). The V end lost 2 bases, the J end lost 3 bases, and 11 bases lay between the germline ends. Per germline, CDR1 SGHRS and CDR2 YFSETQ. The CDR3 is 14 amino acids. The CDR3 region is CASSFRQPYYGYTF. The CDR3 DNA sequence: TGCGCCAGCAGCTTTAGACAGCCCTACTATGGCTACACCTTC.

The CDR3 bases are TGTGCCAGCAGTGAAGAGTCGGCAGCTCTCTCCTACGAGCAGTACTTC. Residues: CASSEESAALSYEQYF. The genes are TRBV6-1 and TRBJ2-7, with no clear D. V was clipped by 1 base and J by 0 bases, with 13 bases between them. The CDR3 is 16 residues long. Germline CDR1 reads MNHNS; CDR2 reads SASEGT.

This clonotype was found a few times. The rearrangement uses TRBV20-1 and TRBJ2-7, with D perhaps TRBD1 (5 bases). The germline V and J ends were trimmed by 0 bases and 2 bases, with 11 bases remaining between them. Germline V gene sequence: CDR1 DFQATT, CDR2 SNEGSKA (reference sequence). The CDR3 sequence is 14 residues long. CDR3 in DNA: TGCAGTGCTAGAGACCCCCAGGGTGCCTACGAGCAGTACTTC. Its protein is CSARDPQGAYEQYF.

This chain connects TRBV10-3 to TRBJ2-5, with 7 bases identical to TRBD2. The CDR3 consists of 14 residues. V was pared by 6 bases and J by 2 bases, with 6 bases of the junction left unmatched. Germline values: CDR1 ENHRY, CDR2 SYGVKD. As DNA, the CDR3 is TGTGCCATCAGGGGGGGGGAGCCGCAAGAGACCCAGTACTTC. Its translation is CAIRGGEPQETQYF.

There are a few counts of this clonotype. The chain links TRBV4-1 to TRBJ2-5, with unresolved D. The CDR3 contains 13 residues. CDR1 and CDR2 from the germline V gene are MGHRA and YSYEKL. V lost 2 bases and J 3 bases, leaving 7 bases between the germline ends. CDR3 residues: CASSQIGKETQYF. In DNA form, the CDR3 reads TGCGCCAGCAGCCAAATAGGGAAAGAGACCCAGTACTTC.

This chain connects TRBV2 to TRBJ2-5; D is unclear. The J call is uncertain, as TRBJ2-7 better fits the DNA end. From germline, CDR1 is SNHLY and CDR2 FYNNEI. The CDR3 consists of 14 residues. The CDR3 loop reads CASSRRAGDNEQYF. In DNA form, the CDR3 reads TGTGCCAGCAGTCGACGGGCCGGAGATAACGAGCAGTACTTC.

This clonotype was recorded a few times. The V and J genes are TRBV10-3 and TRBJ2-7, with a possible D match to TRBD1 (6 bases). Germline CDR1 ENHRY, CDR2 SYGVKD. Trimming pared 0 bases from V and 5 bases from J, leaving 11 bases between. The CDR3 contains 14 residues. As DNA, the CDR3 is TGTGCCATCAGTGAGTCGGCAGGGGAACACGAGCAGTACTTC. It specifies CAISESAGEHEQYF.

The chain couples TRBV15 to TRBJ2-7; D is undetermined. Germline V gene sequence: CDR1 LNHNV, CDR2 YYDKDF (reference sequence). V was trimmed by 1 base and J by 6 bases, leaving 10 bases between them. This CDR3 is built from 13 residues. The CDR3 DNA follows: TGTGCCACCAGCAGAGGCAGGACGAGCGAGCAGTACTTC. The encoded protein is CATSRGRTSEQYF.